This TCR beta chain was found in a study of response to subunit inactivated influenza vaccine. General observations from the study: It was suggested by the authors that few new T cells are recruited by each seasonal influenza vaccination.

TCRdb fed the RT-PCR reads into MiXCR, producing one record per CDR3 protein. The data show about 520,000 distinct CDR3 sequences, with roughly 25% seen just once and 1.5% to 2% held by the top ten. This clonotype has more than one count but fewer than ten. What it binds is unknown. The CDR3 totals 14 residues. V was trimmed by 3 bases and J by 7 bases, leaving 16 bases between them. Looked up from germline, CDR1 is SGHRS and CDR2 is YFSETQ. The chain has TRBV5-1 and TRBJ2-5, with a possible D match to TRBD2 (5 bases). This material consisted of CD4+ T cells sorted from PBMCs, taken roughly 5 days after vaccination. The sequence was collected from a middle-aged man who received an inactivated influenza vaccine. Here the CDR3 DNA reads TGCGCCAGCAGCTCCGAGGGTACCAGAACGACCCAGTACTTC. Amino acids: CASSSEGTRTTQYF.